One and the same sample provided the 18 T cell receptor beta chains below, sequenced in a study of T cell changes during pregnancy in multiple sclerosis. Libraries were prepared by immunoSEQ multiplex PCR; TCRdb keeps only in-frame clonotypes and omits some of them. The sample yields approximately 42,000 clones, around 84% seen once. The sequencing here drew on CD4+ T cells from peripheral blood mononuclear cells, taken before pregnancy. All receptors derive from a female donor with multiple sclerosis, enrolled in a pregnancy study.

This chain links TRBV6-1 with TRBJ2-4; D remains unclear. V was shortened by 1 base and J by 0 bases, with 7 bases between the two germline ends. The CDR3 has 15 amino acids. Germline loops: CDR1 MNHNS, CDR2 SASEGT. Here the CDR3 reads CASSEGPVAKNIQYF. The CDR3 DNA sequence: TGTGCCAGCAGTGAAGGTCCAGTAGCCAAAAACATTCAGTACTTC.

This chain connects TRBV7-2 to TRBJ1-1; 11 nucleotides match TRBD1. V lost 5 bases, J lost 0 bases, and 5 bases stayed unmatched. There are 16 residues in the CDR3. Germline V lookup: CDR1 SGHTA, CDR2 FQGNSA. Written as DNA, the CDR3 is TGTGCCAGCAGCACCCGGACAGGGGGCCTGAACACTGAAGCTTTCTTT. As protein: CASSTRTGGLNTEAFF.

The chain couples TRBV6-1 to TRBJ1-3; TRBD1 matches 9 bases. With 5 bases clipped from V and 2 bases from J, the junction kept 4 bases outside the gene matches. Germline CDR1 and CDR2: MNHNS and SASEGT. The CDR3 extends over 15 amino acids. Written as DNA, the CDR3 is TGTGCCAGCAGTCCCGGGACAGGGACTGGAAACACCATATATTTT. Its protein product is CASSPGTGTGNTIYF.

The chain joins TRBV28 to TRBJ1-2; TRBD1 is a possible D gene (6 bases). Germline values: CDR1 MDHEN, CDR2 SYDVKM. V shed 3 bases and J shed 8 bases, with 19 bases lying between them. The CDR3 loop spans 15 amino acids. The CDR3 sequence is CASSLTGRLSGGYTF. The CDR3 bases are TGTGCCAGCAGTTTGACAGGAAGATTATCGGGAGGCTACACCTTC.

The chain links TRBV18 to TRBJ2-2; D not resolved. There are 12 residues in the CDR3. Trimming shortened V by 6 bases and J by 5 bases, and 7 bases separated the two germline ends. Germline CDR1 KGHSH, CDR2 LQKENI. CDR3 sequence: CASSIQTGELFF. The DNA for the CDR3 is TGTGCCAGCTCCATCCAGACCGGGGAGCTGTTTTTT.

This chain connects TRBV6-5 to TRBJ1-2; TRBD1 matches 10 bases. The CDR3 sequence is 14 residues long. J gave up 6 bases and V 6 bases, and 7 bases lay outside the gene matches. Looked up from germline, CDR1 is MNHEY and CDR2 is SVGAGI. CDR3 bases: TGTGCCAGCAGACCGGGACAGGGGAGCCATGGCTACACCTTC. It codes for CASRPGQGSHGYTF.

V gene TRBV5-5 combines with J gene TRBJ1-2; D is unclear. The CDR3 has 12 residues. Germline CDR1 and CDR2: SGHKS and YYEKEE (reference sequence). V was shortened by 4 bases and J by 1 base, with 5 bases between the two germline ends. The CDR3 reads CASSEHNYGYTF. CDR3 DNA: TGTGCCAGCAGCGAGCATAACTATGGCTACACCTTC.

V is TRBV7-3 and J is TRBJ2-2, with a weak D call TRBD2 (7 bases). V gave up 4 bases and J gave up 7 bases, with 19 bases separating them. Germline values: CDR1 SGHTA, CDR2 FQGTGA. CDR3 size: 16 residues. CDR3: CASSSRRGAHGGELFF. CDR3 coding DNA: TGTGCCAGCAGCTCCCGCCGGGGGGCGCATGGCGGGGAGCTGTTTTTT.

The CDR3 DNA reads TGTGCCAGCAGCCAAGATCCCGGGGGTGGGACCGGGGAGCTGTTTTTT. Amino acids: CASSQDPGGGTGELFF. The chain employs TRBV4-2 and TRBJ2-2, with TRBD2 as a possible D gene (6 bases). Trimming pared 0 bases from V and 5 bases from J, leaving 13 bases between. The germline V gene has CDR1 LGHNA and CDR2 YNFKEQ. The CDR3 extends over 16 amino acids.

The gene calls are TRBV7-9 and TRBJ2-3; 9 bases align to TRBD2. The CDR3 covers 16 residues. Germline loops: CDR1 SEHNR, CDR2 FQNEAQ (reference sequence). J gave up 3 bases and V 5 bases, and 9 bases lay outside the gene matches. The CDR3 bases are TGTGCCAGCAGCCCCGCGGGGGGGCGGTTAACAGATACGCAGTATTTT. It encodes CASSPAGGRLTDTQYF. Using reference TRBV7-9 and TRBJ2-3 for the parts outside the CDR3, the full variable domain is DTGVSQNPRHKITKRGQNVTFRCDPISEHNRLYWYRQTLGQGPEFLTYFQNEAQLEKSRLLSDRFSAERPKGSFSTLEIQRTEQGDSAMYLCASSPAGGRLTDTQYFGPGTRLTVL.

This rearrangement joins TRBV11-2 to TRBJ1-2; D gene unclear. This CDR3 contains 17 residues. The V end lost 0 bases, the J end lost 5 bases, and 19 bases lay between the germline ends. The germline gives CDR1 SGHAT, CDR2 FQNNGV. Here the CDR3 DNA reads TGTGCCAGCAGCTTAGATCCCGCGGGGAGGAGGGAATATGGCTACACCTTC. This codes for CASSLDPAGRREYGYTF.

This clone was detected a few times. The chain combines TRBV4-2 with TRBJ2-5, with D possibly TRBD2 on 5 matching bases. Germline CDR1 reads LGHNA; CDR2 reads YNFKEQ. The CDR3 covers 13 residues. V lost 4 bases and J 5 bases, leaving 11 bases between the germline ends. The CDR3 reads CASSPDRRETQYF. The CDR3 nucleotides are TGTGCCAGCAGCCCAGATAGGAGGGAGACCCAGTACTTC.

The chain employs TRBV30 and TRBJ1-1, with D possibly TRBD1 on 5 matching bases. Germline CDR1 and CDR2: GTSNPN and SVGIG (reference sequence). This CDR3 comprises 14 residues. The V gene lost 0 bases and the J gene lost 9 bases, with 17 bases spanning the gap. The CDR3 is CAWSVPQGGSQAFF. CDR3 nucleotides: TGTGCCTGGAGTGTACCTCAGGGAGGGTCTCAAGCTTTCTTT.

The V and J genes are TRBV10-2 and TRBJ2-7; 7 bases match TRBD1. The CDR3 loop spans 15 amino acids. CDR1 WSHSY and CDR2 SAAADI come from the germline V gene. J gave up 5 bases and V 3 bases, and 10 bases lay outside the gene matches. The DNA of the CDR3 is TGCGCCAGCAGTGAAGGTGAGAGGGGGCTACACGAGCAGTACTTC. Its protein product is CASSEGERGLHEQYF.

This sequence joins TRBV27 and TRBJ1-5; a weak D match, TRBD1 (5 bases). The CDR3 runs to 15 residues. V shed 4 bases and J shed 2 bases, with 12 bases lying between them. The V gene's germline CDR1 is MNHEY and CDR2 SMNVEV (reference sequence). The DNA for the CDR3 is TGTGCCAGCAGTTCAACGGGGGATGGCAATCAGCCCCAGCATTTT. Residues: CASSSTGDGNQPQHF.

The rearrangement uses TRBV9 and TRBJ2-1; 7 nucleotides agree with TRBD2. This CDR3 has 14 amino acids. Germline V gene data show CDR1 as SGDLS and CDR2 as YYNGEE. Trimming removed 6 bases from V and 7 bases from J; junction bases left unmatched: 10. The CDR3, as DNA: TGTGCCAGCAACGCCGGAACTAGCGCGAATGAGCAGTTCTTC. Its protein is CASNAGTSANEQFF.

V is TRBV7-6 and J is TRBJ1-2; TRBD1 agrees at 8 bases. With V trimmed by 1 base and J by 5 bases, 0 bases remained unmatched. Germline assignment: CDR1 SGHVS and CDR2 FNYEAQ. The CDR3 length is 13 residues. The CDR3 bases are TGTGCCAGCAGCTTAGGGACAGGGTATGGCTACACCTTC. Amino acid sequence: CASSLGTGYGYTF.

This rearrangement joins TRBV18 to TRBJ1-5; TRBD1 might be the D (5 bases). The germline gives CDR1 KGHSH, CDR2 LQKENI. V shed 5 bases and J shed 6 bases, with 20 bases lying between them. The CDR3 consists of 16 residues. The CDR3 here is CASSNQGGDDGQPQHF. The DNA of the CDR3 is TGTGCCAGCTCAAACCAAGGAGGGGATGATGGTCAGCCCCAGCATTTT.